The 26 T cell receptor beta chains in this list originate from one sample, sequenced in a study of control samples from healthy donors and cancer patients. This table comes from immunoSEQ multiplex PCR, and its TCRdb copy is limited to in-frame clones, with some not included. The sample lists over 150,000 clones; 90% to 95% were seen once. The sample comprised blood. All receptors derive from a man aged 18 to 30 in good health.

V gene TRBV10-1 combines with J gene TRBJ2-2; 8 nucleotides line up with TRBD2. Germline V gene data show CDR1 as WNHNN and CDR2 as SYGVQD (reference sequence). J was trimmed by 4 bases and V by 2 bases; bases with no gene match: 0. This CDR3 spans 14 amino acids. The CDR3: CASSERGGTGELFF. DNA of the CDR3: TGCGCCAGCAGTGAGCGGGGGGGCACCGGGGAGCTGTTTTTT.

The rearrangement links TRBV4-1 to TRBJ2-1; D is possibly TRBD1 (6 bases). Trimming removed 0 bases from V and 4 bases from J, with 13 bases in between. CDR3 size: 16 residues. Germline CDR1 is MGHRA and CDR2 is YSYEKL. CDR3 bases: TGCGCCAGCAGCCAAGATTGGGGGCTTATGTACAATGAGCAGTTCTTC. It translates to CASSQDWGLMYNEQFF.

The chain carries TRBV6-5 and TRBJ2-1, with D hard to call. The CDR3 loop spans 13 amino acids. V was trimmed by 8 bases and J by 0 bases, leaving 8 bases between them. Per the germline V gene, CDR1 is MNHEY and CDR2 is SVGAGI. Here the CDR3 reads CASSPNSYNEQFF. For the CDR3, the DNA is TGTGCCAGCTCCCCGAACTCCTACAATGAGCAGTTCTTC.

This clone was picked up one time. This chain joins TRBV3-1 (or the pseudogene TRBV3-2) and TRBJ1-4, with no clear D. The V end lost 1 base, the J end lost 12 bases, and 6 bases lay between the germline ends. Per germline, CDR1 LGHDT and CDR2 YNNKEL (reference sequence). This CDR3 spans 11 amino acids. CDR3 sequence reads: CASSQGQELFF. CDR3 in DNA: TGTGCCAGCAGCCAAGGCCAGGAACTGTTTTTT.

CDR3 DNA: TGTGCCAGCAGTTTATTAGCACAGATTGATCAGCCCCAGCATTTT. Translated, it gives CASSLLAQIDQPQHF. The gene calls are TRBV28 and TRBJ1-5; D gene uncertain. CDR3 length: 15 residues. Trimming pared 1 base from V and 5 bases from J, leaving 12 bases between. CDR1 and CDR2 from the germline V gene are MDHEN and SYDVKM.

The genes are TRBV11-2 and TRBJ2-1, with D possibly TRBD2 on 7 matching bases. Germline CDR1 reads SGHAT; CDR2 reads FQNNGV. The CDR3 sequence is 15 residues long. With 1 base removed from V and 5 bases from J, the gap between germline ends came to 12 bases. The CDR3, as DNA: TGTGCCAGCAGCTTAGGGGGGGGGCTAAACAATGAGCAGTTCTTC. Amino acid sequence: CASSLGGGLNNEQFF.

The rearrangement links TRBV11-1 to TRBJ2-5; maybe TRBD1 (5 bases). V was trimmed by 1 base and J by 7 bases, leaving 13 bases between them. The CDR3 loop spans 14 amino acids. CDR1 is SGHAT, CDR2 FQDESV, per germline (reference sequence). In DNA, the CDR3 is TGTGCCAGCAGCTTAGAAGACAGCCCGGGGACCCAGTACTTC. This translates into CASSLEDSPGTQYF.

The gene calls are TRBV7-9 and TRBJ2-4, with a possible D match to TRBD1 (6 bases). Germline-derived CDR1 and CDR2 are SEHNR and FQNEAQ (reference sequence). The CDR3 extends over 12 amino acids. V lost 5 bases and J 12 bases, leaving 14 bases between the germline ends. The chain's CDR3 is CASSLNMGAQYF. CDR3 coding DNA: TGTGCCAGCAGCCTCAATATGGGGGCTCAGTACTTC.

V gene TRBV7-2 combines with J gene TRBJ2-7; D is unresolved. CDR3 length: 15 amino acids. The ends were cut back, 5 bases at V and 4 bases at J, with 18 bases in the middle. The germline gives CDR1 SGHTA, CDR2 FQGNSA. This CDR3 is CASSRGSRSRYEQYF. The CDR3, as DNA: TGTGCCAGCAGCCGTGGTAGTCGGTCCAGGTACGAGCAGTACTTC.

This chain links TRBV2 with TRBJ1-1; 9 nucleotides match TRBD1. The CDR3 is 14 amino acids. V shed 6 bases, J shed 11 bases, and the junction held 13 bases outside the gene matches. The V gene's germline CDR1 is SNHLY and CDR2 FYNNEI. CDR3 in DNA: TGTGCCAGCAGAGGTTTACCGGGACAGGGTTTGGCTTTCTTT. Its translation is CASRGLPGQGLAFF.

This sequence joins TRBV4-1 and TRBJ2-5; 9 bases line up with TRBD2. The CDR3 is made up of 15 amino acids. Per germline, CDR1 MGHRA and CDR2 YSYEKL. With V trimmed by 0 bases and J by 6 bases, 5 bases remained unmatched. CDR3 nucleotide sequence: TGCGCCAGCAGCCAAGATGGCGGGGGGGCACAGACCCAGTACTTC. Amino acid sequence: CASSQDGGGAQTQYF.

The rearrangement joins TRBV7-2 to TRBJ2-5; D unresolved. V lost 0 bases, J lost 2 bases, and 7 bases lay in between. The germline V gene encodes CDR1 SGHTA and CDR2 FQGNSA. The CDR3 is 14 amino acids. CDR3 coding DNA: TGTGCCAGCAGCTTAGCGACGGGTCAAGAGACCCAGTACTTC. Translation gives CASSLATGQETQYF. Full variable domain (outside the CDR3, taken from reference TRBV7-2 and TRBJ2-5): GAGVSQSPSNKVTEKGKDVELRCDPISGHTALYWYRQSLGQGLEFLIYFQGNSAPDKSGLPSDRFSAERTGGSVSTLTIQRTQQEDSAVYLCASSLATGQETQYFGPGTRLLVL.

The rearrangement joins TRBV4-1 to TRBJ2-2, with 12 bases aligning to TRBD2. The germline V gene has CDR1 MGHRA and CDR2 YSYEKL. The CDR3 contains 17 residues. V shed 8 bases and J 5 bases; nucleotides not matched to a gene: 12. The CDR3 protein is CASLGLAGSDGTGELFF. The CDR3 region has the DNA TGCGCCAGCTTGGGACTAGCGGGTTCAGATGGGACCGGGGAGCTGTTTTTT.

The chain employs TRBV10-3 and TRBJ2-1; 7 bases are a match to TRBD1. Trimming cost V 3 bases and J 2 bases; bases outside gene matches: 1. The CDR3 consists of 14 residues. Germline CDR1 ENHRY, CDR2 SYGVKD. CDR3 protein: CAISDRGPYNEQFF. For the CDR3, the DNA is TGTGCCATCAGTGATAGGGGGCCCTACAATGAGCAGTTCTTC.

The chain is built from TRBV5-4 and TRBJ1-2; 10 positions agree with TRBD1. Looked up from germline, CDR1 is SGHNT and CDR2 is YYREEE (reference sequence). The CDR3 has 14 amino acids. The trim removed 4 bases at V and 2 bases at J, leaving 2 bases unmatched. CDR3 coding DNA: TGTGCCAGCAGCCAGGGACAGGGGAACTATGGCTACACCTTC. Its translation: CASSQGQGNYGYTF.

The CDR3 DNA reads as TGTGCCAGTAGCCGCTCGGGGACAGGGTCCTACGAGCAGTACTTC. This codes for CASSRSGTGSYEQYF. V and J are TRBV19 and TRBJ2-7; 9 nucleotides align to TRBD1. The CDR3 totals 15 residues. CDR1 is LNHDA, CDR2 SQIVND, per germline (reference sequence). Unmatched junction bases numbered 7, after V lost 6 bases and J lost 1 base.

J is TRBJ2-7 and V is TRBV2; D ambiguous. V was pared by 5 bases and J by 0 bases, with 5 bases between. CDR3 length: 12 amino acids. CDR1 SNHLY and CDR2 FYNNEI come from the germline V gene. The CDR3 loop is CASSRSSYEQYF. CDR3 sequence (DNA): TGTGCCAGCAGTCGTAGCTCCTACGAGCAGTACTTC.

V usage is TRBV5-1 and J usage is TRBJ1-1, with unresolved D. Germline-derived CDR1 and CDR2 are SGHRS and YFSETQ. V lost 6 bases and J 0 bases, leaving 21 bases between the germline ends. The CDR3 is 17 residues long. CDR3 sequence (DNA): TGCGCCAGCACCATGAATTGGAAGGGCGGGGTGAACACTGAAGCTTTCTTT. Translating it yields CASTMNWKGGVNTEAFF.

There are many counts of this clone. The chain recombines TRBV3-1 (or the pseudogene TRBV3-2) with TRBJ1-2; a weak D match, TRBD1 (5 bases). The CDR3 runs to 14 residues. Trimming left V 4 bases short and J 5 bases short, with 14 bases between. Germline V gene data show CDR1 as LGHDT and CDR2 as YNNKEL (reference sequence). Here the CDR3 DNA reads TGTGCCAGCAGCCGCATTACCGGGGGGTATGGCTACACCTTC. It translates to CASSRITGGYGYTF.

CDR3 bases: TGTGCCGTTCAGTCGGGAATAGGGCCAGATACGCAGTATTTT. This translates into CAVQSGIGPDTQYF. The chain has TRBV24-1 and TRBJ2-3, with D tentatively TRBD2 (5 bases). The CDR3 totals 14 residues. Germline V gene sequence: CDR1 KGHDR, CDR2 SFDVKD. With 12 bases removed from V and 4 bases from J, the gap between germline ends came to 19 bases.

V and J are TRBV5-1 and TRBJ1-3; a weak D match, TRBD1 (6 bases). In germline, CDR1 is SGHRS, CDR2 YFSETQ. Trimming shortened V by 4 bases and J by 0 bases, and 8 bases separated the two germline ends. This CDR3 has 14 residues. CDR3 sequence reads: CASSPDSSGNTIYF. CDR3 in DNA: TGCGCCAGCAGCCCGGACAGCTCTGGAAACACCATATATTTT.

The gene calls are TRBV12-5 and TRBJ2-1; D is unclear. Looked up from germline, CDR1 is LGHNT and CDR2 is FRNRAP. This CDR3 has 11 amino acids. Deletions cut 8 bases from V and 4 bases from J, with 6 bases between. The CDR3 DNA sequence: TGTGCTAGTAGGAATTACAATGAGCAGTTCTTC. This sequence encodes CASRNYNEQFF.

The rearrangement links TRBV7-9 to TRBJ2-2, with D possibly being TRBD2 (6 bases). Germline-derived CDR1 and CDR2 are SEHNR and FQNEAQ (reference sequence). V was trimmed by 5 bases and J by 7 bases, leaving 8 bases between them. This CDR3 region has 12 residues. The CDR3 bases are TGTGCCAGCAGCATCGGGGGCGGGGAGCTGTTTTTT. Translated, it gives CASSIGGGELFF. The variable domain in full, completed from reference TRBV7-9 and TRBJ2-2, reads DTGVSQNPRHKITKRGQNVTFRCDPISEHNRLYWYRQTLGQGPEFLTYFQNEAQLEKSRLLSDRFSAERPKGSFSTLEIQRTEQGDSAMYLCASSIGGGELFFGEGSRLTVL.

The V gene is TRBV18, the J gene TRBJ2-7; D uncertain. Trimming removed 3 bases from V and 9 bases from J, with 21 bases in between. This CDR3 has 15 residues. Germline V lookup: CDR1 KGHSH, CDR2 LQKENI. The DNA of the CDR3 is TGTGCCAGCTCACCTAGGGATACAACTCCTTTCGGGCAGTACTTC. It is translated as CASSPRDTTPFGQYF.

The J gene is TRBJ2-6, the V gene TRBV5-1; 9 positions match TRBD1. CDR3 size: 16 residues. The V segment lost 2 bases and the J segment 4 bases; nucleotides outside the gene matches: 4. Germline assignment: CDR1 SGHRS and CDR2 YFSETQ. CDR3 nucleotides: TGCGCCAGCAGCTTACAGGGGGCGGGCGGGGCCAACGTCCTGACTTTC. It translates to CASSLQGAGGANVLTF.

V gene TRBV7-6 combines with J gene TRBJ1-2; no clear D gene. Trimming shortened V by 5 bases and J by 3 bases, and 22 bases separated the two germline ends. Germline CDR1 is SGHVS and CDR2 is FNYEAQ. The CDR3 has 17 residues. Here the CDR3 reads CASSQLETPGADYGYTF. The CDR3 bases are TGTGCCAGCAGCCAACTGGAAACTCCGGGAGCAGACTATGGCTACACCTTC.